Presented here are 11 T cell receptor beta chains from one specimen sequenced in a study of response to subunit inactivated influenza vaccine. TCRdb passed the RT-PCR reads through MiXCR, listing each CDR3 protein once. The top ten hold under 40% of the sample, which has under 200,000 distinct CDR3 sequences, approximately 12% seen once. This specimen consisted of CD8+ T cells sorted from PBMCs, obtained around 25 months after vaccination. The receptor set was obtained from a man aged 45 to 70 who received an inactivated influenza vaccine.

The rearrangement uses TRBV28 and TRBJ2-1, with D maybe TRBD2 (6 bases). Germline CDR1 is MDHEN and CDR2 is SYDVKM. Between the trimmed V and J ends, which lost 3 bases and 5 bases, there was a span of 11 bases. This CDR3 is built from 14 residues. The CDR3 DNA is TGTGCCAGCAGTTTGCGGCCTAGCGACAATGAGCAGTTCTTC. It translates to CASSLRPSDNEQFF.

This clonotype was seen more than once but under ten times. The gene calls are TRBV6-2 or TRBV6-3 and TRBJ2-2, with D tentatively TRBD2 (6 bases). The CDR3 runs 15 residues. Between the trimmed V and J ends, which lost 6 bases and 1 base, there was a span of 12 bases. CDR1 and CDR2 (germline): MNHEY, SVGEGT. CDR3 DNA: TGTGCCAGCAGAACTCCGGGACTGAACACCGGGGAGCTGTTTTTT. It translates to CASRTPGLNTGELFF.

This clonotype was picked up a small number of times. The chain employs TRBV10-1 and TRBJ2-7; D may be TRBD2 (6 bases). In germline, CDR1 is WNHNN, CDR2 SYGVQD (reference sequence). Trimming took off 0 bases at V and 4 bases at J, with 22 bases between the two ends. This CDR3 has 18 amino acids. CDR3 sequence (DNA): TGCGCCAGCAGTGAGTCGCCAGGTTCCCGGGGGATTGATTACGAGCAGTACTTC. Translated, it gives CASSESPGSRGIDYEQYF.

This chain uses TRBV2 with TRBJ2-1; unclear D gene. Trimming stripped 7 bases from V and 7 bases from J, with 8 bases between. Germline V gene sequence: CDR1 SNHLY, CDR2 FYNNEI. This CDR3 comprises 11 residues. The DNA of the CDR3 is TGTGCCAGCAATTCTATAAATGAGCAGTTCTTC. Translation: CASNSINEQFF.

This clonotype was seen a few times. This sequence joins TRBV4-2 and TRBJ2-5, with 11 nucleotides matching TRBD2. The V segment lost 0 bases and the J segment 7 bases; nucleotides outside the gene matches: 13. The CDR3 loop spans 18 amino acids. CDR1 and CDR2 from the germline V gene are LGHNA and YNFKEQ. CDR3 sequence: CASSQDFFSGGEFGTQYF. CDR3 sequence (DNA): TGTGCCAGCAGCCAAGATTTTTTTAGCGGGGGGGAGTTTGGGACCCAGTACTTC.

The J gene is TRBJ2-6, the V gene TRBV5-6; 11 nucleotides align to TRBD2. Germline V CDR1 and CDR2: SGHDT, YYEEEE. The junction had 0 bases not matched to a gene; V was cut back by 1 base and J by 0 bases. The CDR3 runs to 17 residues. The CDR3 sequence: CASSLTSGSSGANVLTF. CDR3 nucleotide sequence: TGTGCCAGCAGCTTGACTAGCGGGAGCTCTGGGGCCAACGTCCTGACTTTC.

At least ten counts were recorded for this clonotype. The chain combines TRBV4-2 with TRBJ2-7, with 10 bases identical to TRBD1. Germline values: CDR1 LGHNA, CDR2 YNFKEQ. The V gene end was trimmed by 3 bases and the J gene end by 1 base; junction bases not matched to a gene: 3. This CDR3 is built from 15 residues. Here the CDR3 reads CASSHGTGESYEQYF. The CDR3, as DNA: TGTGCCAGCAGCCACGGGACAGGGGAGTCCTACGAGCAGTACTTC.

The table lists this clonotype with a few counts. The V call is TRBV3-1, the J call TRBJ2-5, with D uncertain. Germline CDR1 and CDR2: LGHDT and YNNKEL (reference sequence). The CDR3 totals 12 residues. Trimming left V 0 bases short and J 7 bases short, with 6 bases between. CDR3 sequence reads: CASSQEGRTQYF. CDR3 DNA sequence: TGTGCCAGCAGCCAAGAGGGCCGGACCCAGTACTTC.

There are a few counts of this clonotype. The V call is TRBV28, the J call TRBJ2-7; 10 bases line up with TRBD2. The CDR3 runs to 17 residues. V gave up 6 bases and J gave up 5 bases; unmatched junction bases: 16. Germline V gene lookup returns CDR1 MDHEN and CDR2 SYDVKM. CDR3: CASSPRPGLAVTNEQYF. The CDR3 DNA follows: TGTGCCAGCAGCCCACGGCCCGGACTAGCGGTGACAAACGAGCAGTACTTC.

This clonotype was counted many times. The chain recombines TRBV3-1 with TRBJ2-1; D is possibly TRBD1 (6 bases). V lost 0 bases to trimming and J lost 3 bases, with 12 bases between them. Germline V gives CDR1 LGHDT, CDR2 YNNKEL (reference sequence). The CDR3 has 16 residues. The DNA for the CDR3 is TGTGCCAGCAGCCAAGAGATGGGGGCCCTCTACAATGAGCAGTTCTTC. Its protein product is CASSQEMGALYNEQFF.

This clonotype was seen a handful of times. The chain has TRBV10-2 and TRBJ2-7; D is possibly TRBD1 (6 bases). The CDR3 consists of 13 residues. Trimming cost V 7 bases and J 3 bases, with 13 bases left between them. Germline CDR1 reads WSHSY; CDR2 reads SAAADI. CDR3 in amino acids: CASTPYRDYEQYF. The CDR3 coding sequence is TGCGCCAGCACGCCCTACAGGGACTACGAGCAGTACTTC.